This entry lists 11 T cell receptor beta chains sequenced from one sample in a study of chemoradiotherapy in HPV16-positive cancers. Generated by immunoSEQ multiplex PCR, the TCRdb table keeps only in-frame clones and is missing some. Altogether approximately 27,000 clones are present, more than 80% being singletons, with the ten largest covering roughly 6%. The sequencing here drew on blood, taken from a patient who underwent chemoradiotherapy. The receptor set was obtained from a human donor with HPV-associated anogenital cancer.

The chain is built from TRBV7-9 and TRBJ1-3; 8 bases are a match to TRBD1. CDR3 length: 17 residues. Looked up from germline, CDR1 is SEHNR and CDR2 is FQNEAQ (reference sequence). With 3 bases clipped from V and 0 bases from J, the junction kept 7 bases outside the gene matches. CDR3 coding DNA: TGTGCCAGCAGCTTGTACGGTGGGACAGGCTCTGGAAACACCATATATTTT. Translation: CASSLYGGTGSGNTIYF.

The chain is built from TRBV7-9 and TRBJ1-2; D is ambiguous. The germline V gene has CDR1 SEHNR and CDR2 FQNEAQ (reference sequence). This CDR3 contains 15 residues. The germline V and J ends were trimmed by 6 bases and 7 bases, with 21 bases remaining between them. The CDR3 here is CASSPGVAGMGGYTF. As DNA, the CDR3 is TGTGCCAGCAGTCCAGGCGTGGCCGGGATGGGTGGCTACACCTTC.

The gene calls are TRBV2 and TRBJ1-5, with 10 bases aligning to TRBD1. J lost 1 base, V lost 1 base, and 4 bases had no gene match. This CDR3 is built from 17 residues. Germline loops: CDR1 SNHLY, CDR2 FYNNEI. DNA of the CDR3: TGTGCCAGCAGTGAAGACGGGACAGGGGAGAGCAATCAGCCCCAGCATTTT. Protein product: CASSEDGTGESNQPQHF.

This sequence joins TRBV9 and TRBJ2-1; D call uncertain. The V gene lost 1 base and the J gene lost 8 bases, with 7 bases spanning the gap. The CDR3 loop spans 12 amino acids. Germline-derived CDR1 and CDR2 are SGDLS and YYNGEE. DNA for the CDR3: TGTGCCAGCAGCGTACAAGGAGATGAGCAGTTCTTC. Translated: CASSVQGDEQFF.

The V gene is TRBV7-9, the J gene TRBJ1-4; D is perhaps TRBD1 (5 bases). Germline V gene data show CDR1 as SEHNR and CDR2 as FQNEAQ (reference sequence). The CDR3 spans 19 residues. V was clipped by 3 bases and J by 0 bases, with 20 bases between them. CDR3 bases: TGTGCCAGCAGCTTCGGGGGGTTACGTGGGGGAGCAACTAATGAAAAACTGTTTTTT. Its translation is CASSFGGLRGGATNEKLFF.

The chain joins TRBV5-1 to TRBJ2-3, with D perhaps matching TRBD1 or TRBD2 (5 bases each). Trimming took 0 bases from V and 4 from J, leaving 9 bases between them. The CDR3 is 14 residues long. Germline V gene sequence: CDR1 SGHRS, CDR2 YFSETQ. The DNA for the CDR3 is TGCGCCAGCAGCTTGGCAGGGAGCGCAGATACGCAGTATTTT. It encodes CASSLAGSADTQYF.

The chain joins TRBV5-6 to TRBJ2-5; D is perhaps TRBD1 or TRBD2 (5 bases each). Trimming stripped 0 bases from V and 4 bases from J, with 10 bases between. The CDR3 length is 14 residues. Germline V gene lookup returns CDR1 SGHDT and CDR2 YYEEEE. The CDR3 DNA reads TGTGCCAGCAGCTTGGAGAGGGGTCGAGAGACCCAGTACTTC. As protein: CASSLERGRETQYF.

A few counts support this clone. The rearrangement joins TRBV7-3 to TRBJ2-1, with TRBD2 matching over 12 bases. Per the germline V gene, CDR1 is SGHTA and CDR2 is FQGTGA. J was trimmed by 10 bases and V by 3 bases; bases with no gene match: 1. This CDR3 comprises 13 residues. CDR3 sequence: CASSFGLAGEQFF. The CDR3 coding sequence is TGTGCCAGCAGCTTCGGACTAGCGGGGGAGCAGTTCTTC.

Regarding this clone: The junction differs from germline at one of its ends, possibly a read error. In DNA, the CDR3 is TGTGCCAGCAGCGACAGGACAGGGGGCACGGATACGCAGTATTTT. Its protein is CASSDRTGGTDTQYF. The chain carries TRBV7-8 and TRBJ2-3, with TRBD1 matching over 11 bases. The V gene's germline CDR1 is SGHVS and CDR2 FQNEAQ. The length of the CDR3 is 15 residues. The full variable domain, in which reference TRBV7-8 and TRBJ2-3 provide the parts outside the CDR3, is GAGVSQSPRYKVAKRGQDVALRCDPISGHVSLFWYQQALGQGPEFLTYFQNEAQLDKSGLPSDRFFAERPEGSVSTLKIQRTQQEDSAVYLCASSDRTGGTDTQYFGPGTRLTVL.

This clone was seen more than once but under ten times. The chain employs TRBV5-1 and TRBJ1-3, with D hard to call. The V gene lost 0 bases and the J gene lost 0 bases, with 10 bases spanning the gap. The CDR3 totals 16 residues. Germline assignment: CDR1 SGHRS and CDR2 YFSETQ. The CDR3 DNA sequence: TGCGCCAGCAGCTTGGAGGGCAGAACCTCTGGAAACACCATATATTTT. It yields the protein CASSLEGRTSGNTIYF.

This chain joins TRBV11-1 and TRBJ2-1, with TRBD2 matching over 7 bases. V lost 1 base and J lost 7; bases outside the gene matches: 7. The length of the CDR3 is 15 residues. Germline V gene sequence: CDR1 SGHAT, CDR2 FQDESV (reference sequence). CDR3 sequence: CASSLGQRGYNEQFF. The CDR3 nucleotides read TGTGCCAGCAGCTTAGGCCAGCGGGGCTATAATGAGCAGTTCTTC.